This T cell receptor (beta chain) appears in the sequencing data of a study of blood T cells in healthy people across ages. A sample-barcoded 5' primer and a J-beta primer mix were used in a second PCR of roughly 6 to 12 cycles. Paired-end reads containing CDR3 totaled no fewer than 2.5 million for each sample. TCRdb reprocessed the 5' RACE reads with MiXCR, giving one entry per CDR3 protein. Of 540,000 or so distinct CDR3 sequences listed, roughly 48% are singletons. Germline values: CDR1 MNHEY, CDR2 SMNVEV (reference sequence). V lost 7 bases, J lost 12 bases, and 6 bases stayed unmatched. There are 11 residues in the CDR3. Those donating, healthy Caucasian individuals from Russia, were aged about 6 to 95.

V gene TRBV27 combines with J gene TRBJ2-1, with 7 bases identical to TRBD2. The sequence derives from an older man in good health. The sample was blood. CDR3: CASKAGRVQFF. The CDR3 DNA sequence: TGTGCCAGCAAAGCGGGAAGGGTGCAGTTCTTC.